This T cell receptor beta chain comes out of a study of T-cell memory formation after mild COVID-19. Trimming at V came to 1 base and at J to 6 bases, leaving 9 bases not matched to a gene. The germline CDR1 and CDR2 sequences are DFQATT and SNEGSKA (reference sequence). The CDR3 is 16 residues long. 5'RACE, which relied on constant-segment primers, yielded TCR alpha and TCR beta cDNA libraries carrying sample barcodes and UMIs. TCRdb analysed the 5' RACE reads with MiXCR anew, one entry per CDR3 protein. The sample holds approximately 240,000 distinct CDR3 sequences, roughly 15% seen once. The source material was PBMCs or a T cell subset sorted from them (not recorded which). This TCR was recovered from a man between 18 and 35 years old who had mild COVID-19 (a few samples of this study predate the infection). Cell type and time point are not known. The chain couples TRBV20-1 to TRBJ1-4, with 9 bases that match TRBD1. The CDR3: CSARVRGTGMDEKLFF. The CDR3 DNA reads TGCAGTGCTAGAGTAAGGGGGACAGGGATGGATGAAAAACTGTTTTTT.